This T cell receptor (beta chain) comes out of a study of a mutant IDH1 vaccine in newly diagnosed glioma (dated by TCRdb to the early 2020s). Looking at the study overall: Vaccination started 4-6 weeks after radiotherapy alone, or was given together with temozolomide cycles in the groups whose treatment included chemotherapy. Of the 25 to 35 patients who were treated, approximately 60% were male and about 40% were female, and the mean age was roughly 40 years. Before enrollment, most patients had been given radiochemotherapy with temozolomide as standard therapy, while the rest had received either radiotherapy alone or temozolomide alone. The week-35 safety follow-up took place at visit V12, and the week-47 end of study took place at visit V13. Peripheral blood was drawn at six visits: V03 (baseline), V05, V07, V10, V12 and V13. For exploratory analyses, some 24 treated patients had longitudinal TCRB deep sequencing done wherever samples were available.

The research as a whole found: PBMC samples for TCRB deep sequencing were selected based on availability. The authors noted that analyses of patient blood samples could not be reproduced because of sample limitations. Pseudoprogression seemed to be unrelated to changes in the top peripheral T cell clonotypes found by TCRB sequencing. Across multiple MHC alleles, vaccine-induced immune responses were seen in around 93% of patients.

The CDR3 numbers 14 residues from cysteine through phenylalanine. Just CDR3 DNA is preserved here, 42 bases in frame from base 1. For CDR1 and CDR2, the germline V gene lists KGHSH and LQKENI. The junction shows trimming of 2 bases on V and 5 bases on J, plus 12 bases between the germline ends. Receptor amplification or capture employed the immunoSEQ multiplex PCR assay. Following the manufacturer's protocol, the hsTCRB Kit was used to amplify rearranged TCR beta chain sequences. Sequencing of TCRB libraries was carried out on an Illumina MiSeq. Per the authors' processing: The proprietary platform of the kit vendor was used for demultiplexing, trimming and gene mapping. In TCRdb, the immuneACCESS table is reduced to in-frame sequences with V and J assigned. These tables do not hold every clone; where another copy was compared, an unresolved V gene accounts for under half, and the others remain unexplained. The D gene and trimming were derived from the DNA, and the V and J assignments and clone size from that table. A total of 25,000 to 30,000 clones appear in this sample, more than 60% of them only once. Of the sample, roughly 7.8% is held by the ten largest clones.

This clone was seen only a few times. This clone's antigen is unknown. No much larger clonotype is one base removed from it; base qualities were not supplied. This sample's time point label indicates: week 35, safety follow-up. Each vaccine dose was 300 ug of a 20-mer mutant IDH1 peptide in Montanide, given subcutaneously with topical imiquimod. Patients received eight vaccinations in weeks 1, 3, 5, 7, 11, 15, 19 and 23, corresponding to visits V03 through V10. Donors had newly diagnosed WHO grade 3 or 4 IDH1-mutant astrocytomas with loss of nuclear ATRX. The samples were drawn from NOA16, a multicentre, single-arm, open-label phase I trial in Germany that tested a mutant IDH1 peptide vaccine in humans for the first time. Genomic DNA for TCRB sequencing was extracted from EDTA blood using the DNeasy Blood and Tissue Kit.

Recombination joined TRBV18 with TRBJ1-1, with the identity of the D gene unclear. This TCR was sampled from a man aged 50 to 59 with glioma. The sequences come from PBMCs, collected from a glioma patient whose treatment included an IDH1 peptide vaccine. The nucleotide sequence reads TGTGCCAGCTCACCAGGAGGTACGACGACTGAAGCTTTCTTT. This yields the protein CASSPGGTTTEAFF.